This T cell receptor (beta chain) was sequenced for a study of shared clonotypes between healthy human individuals. As defined, naive CD8 cells were CD45RO-negative and positively selected for CCR7, with terminally differentiated effector memory CD45RA+ cells excluded. Assay: immunoSEQ multiplex PCR; the TCRdb copy retains only in-frame clones and omits some. The sample has about 2,200,000 clones, 90% to 95% seen once. The receptor was derived from a young man in good health. Some clones in this sample may be carry-over from other donors' samples. The sequencing sample was made of naive CD8+ T cells from PBMCs.

CDR3 nucleotide sequence: TGCGCCAGCAGCCCGGAACCGGACAGCCCCTACGAGCAGTACTTC. The encoded protein is CASSPEPDSPYEQYF. This sequence joins TRBV4-3 and TRBJ2-7, with D tentatively TRBD1 (6 bases). Germline lookup yields CDR1 LGHNA and CDR2 YSLEER. The CDR3 loop spans 15 amino acids. The V end was cut by 4 bases, the J end by 2 bases, with 15 bases between.